The clone carrying this T cell receptor (beta chain) has more than one count but fewer than ten. Its target is not known. The sample comes from a study of graft-versus-host responses after intestinal transplantation. Study-wide background: Grafts that recipients had were multivisceral, liver-intestinal, or isolated intestinal transplants. Following induction with anti-thymocyte globulin, all recipients were given tacrolimus and steroids for about 3 years. Study observations and caveats: Recipient marrow held GvH clones, some first seen in ileum or blood. HvG clone declines early post-transplant were associated with peak circulating GvH levels.

Using immunoSEQ multiplex PCR, the repertoire was profiled, and TCRdb retains in-frame clones only, with some absent. Of 45,000 or so clones in the sample, 90% to 95% were seen once. Germline lookup yields CDR1 SGHTA and CDR2 FQGTGA. The CDR3 runs to 15 residues. Trimming left V 5 bases short and J 5 bases short, with 17 bases between. V is TRBV7-3 and J is TRBJ2-3, with D possibly matching TRBD1 (6 bases). The source is a human patient who received an intestinal transplant, so some T cells may come from the graft donor. The sequencing used PBMCs, collected 524 days after transplant. The CDR3 sequence is CASSPRSSRGDTQYF. For the CDR3, the DNA is TGTGCCAGCAGCCCGCGATCTAGCAGGGGAGATACGCAGTATTTT.